The rows below give T cell receptor beta chains drawn from one sample of a study of cytomegalovirus exposure and HLA in healthy donors. TCRdb's table, derived via immunoSEQ multiplex PCR, lists solely in-frame clones and lacks some. The data show approximately 120,000 clones, about 76% seen once. Sequencing input: PBMCs. The receptors here all came from a woman in her thirties in good health and CMV-seronegative. Both conserved end residues are part of each CDR3. The order of the fields is V gene, clone size, D gene, J gene, CDR3 DNA, CDR3 protein. A D gene is named only where the DNA matches it firmly. Some rows have no size entry. The others give once, few or many, or a class for an expanded clone.

V: TRBV30
size: .
D: TRBD2
J: TRBJ2-1
DNA: TGTGCCTGGTCGGGACTAGCGGTACCCCGGTTCGGCAATGAGCAGTTCTTC
CDR3: CAWSGLAVPRFGNEQFF

V: TRBV9
size: .
D: .
J: TRBJ2-3
DNA: TGTGCCAGCAGCGCCGTAGGTGCGGAATCCTACGCAGATACGCAGTATTTT
CDR3: CASSAVGAESYADTQYF

V: TRBV6-5
size: .
D: TRBD1
J: TRBJ1-1
DNA: TGTGCCAGCAGCCGACAGGGATCTAACACTGAAGCTTTCTTT
CDR3: CASSRQGSNTEAFF

V: TRBV11-2
size: few
D: TRBD2
J: TRBJ2-1
DNA: TGTGCCAGCAGCTTAGATCGGGCTAGCGGAAATGAGCAGTTCTTC
CDR3: CASSLDRASGNEQFF

V: TRBV28
size: .
D: .
J: TRBJ1-1
DNA: TGTGCCAGCAGTTTAATCCAGGGAGGGACTGAAGCTTTCTTT
CDR3: CASSLIQGGTEAFF

V: TRBV7-2
size: .
D: TRBD1
J: TRBJ1-1
DNA: TGTGCCAGCAGCTTGCCGGACAAGAAACAGGGGACCGCTTTCTTT
CDR3: CASSLPDKKQGTAFF

V: TRBV14
size: .
D: TRBD2
J: TRBJ2-1
DNA: TGTGCCAGCAGCCAATCGACTAGCGGGGGGCCACTATACAATGAGCAGTTCTTC
CDR3: CASSQSTSGGPLYNEQFF

V: TRBV30
size: .
D: TRBD2
J: TRBJ2-5
DNA: TGTGCCTGGAGCCCGGGACTACTAGAGACCCAGTACTTC
CDR3: CAWSPGLLETQYF

V: TRBV10-2
size: once
D: TRBD2
J: TRBJ2-3
DNA: TGCGCCAGCGGAGCGGGAGCTAGCACAGATACGCAGTATTTT
CDR3: CASGAGASTDTQYF

V: TRBV28
size: .
D: .
J: TRBJ1-1
DNA: TGTGCCAGCAGTTTCCCCTCGTCAGGGAGGGTCCTTAGCACTGAAGCTTTCTTT
CDR3: CASSFPSSGRVLSTEAFF